The text below deals with one T cell receptor beta chain. Its target is not known. This specimen belongs to a study of cytomegalovirus exposure and HLA in healthy donors. Overall study context: Early released data comprised about 84 million unique TCRs from HLA-typed donors.

The PCR contained 60 Vbeta and 13 Jbeta primers. Profiled with immunoSEQ multiplex PCR; TCRdb holds only in-frame clones, not every one. This sample has 130,000 to 150,000 clones, with 60% to 85% found just once. From germline, CDR1 is SQVTM and CDR2 ANQGSEA. The CDR3 spans 13 residues. V lost 7 bases and J 1 base, leaving 10 bases between the germline ends. Findings and limits, study-wide: Most TCRs appeared rarely, but some public TCRs recurred in many donors. TCR beta V- and J-gene trimming was later associated with a missense DCLRE1C variant.

The source material was PBMCs. The clonotype was recovered from a man younger than 35 in good health and CMV-seronegative. The V and J genes are TRBV29-1 and TRBJ2-2, with D maybe TRBD2 (5 bases). DNA of the CDR3: TGCAGCGGGAGAGAGGGGAACACCGGGGAGCTGTTTTTT. Protein sequence: CSGREGNTGELFF.